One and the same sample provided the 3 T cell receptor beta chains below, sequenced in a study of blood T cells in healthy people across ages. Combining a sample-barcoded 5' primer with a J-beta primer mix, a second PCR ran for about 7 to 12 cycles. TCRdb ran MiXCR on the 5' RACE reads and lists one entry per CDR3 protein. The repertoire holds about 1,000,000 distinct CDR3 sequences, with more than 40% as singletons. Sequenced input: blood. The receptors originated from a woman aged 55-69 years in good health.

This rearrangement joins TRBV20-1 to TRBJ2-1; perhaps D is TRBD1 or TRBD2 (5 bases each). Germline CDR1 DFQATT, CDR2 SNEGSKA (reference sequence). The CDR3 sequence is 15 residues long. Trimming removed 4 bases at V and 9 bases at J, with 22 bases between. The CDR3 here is CSAIQTGQWRGEQFF. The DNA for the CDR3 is TGCAGTGCTATACAAACGGGGCAATGGCGCGGTGAGCAGTTCTTC.

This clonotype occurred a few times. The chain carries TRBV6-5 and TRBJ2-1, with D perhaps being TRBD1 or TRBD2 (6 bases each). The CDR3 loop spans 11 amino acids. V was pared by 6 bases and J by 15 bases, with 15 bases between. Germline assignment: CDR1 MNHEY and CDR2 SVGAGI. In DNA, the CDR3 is TGTGCCAGCAGCCACAGGGAGGTGAGGTTCTTC. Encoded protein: CASSHREVRFF.

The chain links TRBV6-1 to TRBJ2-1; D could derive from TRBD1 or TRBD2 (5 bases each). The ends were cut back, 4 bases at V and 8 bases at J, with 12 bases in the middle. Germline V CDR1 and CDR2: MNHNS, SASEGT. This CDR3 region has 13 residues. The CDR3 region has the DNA TGTGCCAGCAGTGCCTCTGGGACGCATGAGCAGTTCTTC. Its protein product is CASSASGTHEQFF.